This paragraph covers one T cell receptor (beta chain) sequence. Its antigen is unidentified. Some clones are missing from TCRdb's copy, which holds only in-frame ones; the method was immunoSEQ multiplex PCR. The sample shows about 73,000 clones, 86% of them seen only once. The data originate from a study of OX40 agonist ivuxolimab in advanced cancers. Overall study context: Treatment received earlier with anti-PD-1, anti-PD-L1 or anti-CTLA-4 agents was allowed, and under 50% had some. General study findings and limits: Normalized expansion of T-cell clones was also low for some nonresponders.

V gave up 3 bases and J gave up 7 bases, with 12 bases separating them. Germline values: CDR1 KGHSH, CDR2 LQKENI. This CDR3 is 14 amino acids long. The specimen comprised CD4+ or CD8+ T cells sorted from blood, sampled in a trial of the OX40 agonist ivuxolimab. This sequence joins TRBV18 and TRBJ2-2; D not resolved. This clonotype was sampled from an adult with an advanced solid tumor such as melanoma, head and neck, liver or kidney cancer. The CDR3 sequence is CASSPMGSIGELFF. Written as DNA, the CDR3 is TGTGCCAGCTCACCTATGGGCTCTATCGGGGAGCTGTTTTTT.